This T cell receptor beta chain stems from a study of CD8 T cells in Susac syndrome. The CDR3 is made up of 15 amino acids. Unmatched junction bases numbered 4, after V lost 5 bases and J lost 2 bases. CDR1 and CDR2 from the germline V gene are MNHEY and SVGAGI. An input of roughly 0.5 to 1 ug of RNA was subjected to reverse transcription using random hexamers. TCRdb recomputed calls from the immunoSEQ multiplex PCR reads with MiXCR, one row per CDR3 protein. This table has almost 450,000 distinct CDR3 sequences, around 85% appearing once. This clonotype was sampled from a human donor with multiple sclerosis. The chain couples TRBV6-5 to TRBJ2-1; 9 bases agree with TRBD1. The sample consisted of CD8+ T cells from PBMCs. The CDR3 loop is CASSTGQGPYNEQFF. The CDR3 DNA is TGTGCCAGCAGTACAGGACAGGGGCCCTACAATGAGCAGTTCTTC.